This passage covers 6 T cell receptor beta chains from one sample sequenced in a study of control samples from healthy donors and cancer patients. TCRdb keeps only in-frame clones here, not all; method: immunoSEQ multiplex PCR. The sample has about 34,000 clones; around 86% are singletons. Sequencing was carried out using PBMCs. The receptors were sampled from a woman aged 40 to 55 with lung cancer.

The rearrangement links TRBV5-4 to TRBJ2-5; 7 positions agree with TRBD1. The germline CDR1 and CDR2 sequences are SGHNT and YYREEE (reference sequence). This CDR3 is built from 14 residues. Losses at the gene ends were 0 bases for V and 3 bases for J; bases not matched to a gene: 2. Here the CDR3 reads CASSLAGTEETQYF. As DNA, the CDR3 is TGTGCCAGCAGCTTGGCGGGGACAGAAGAGACCCAGTACTTC. Variable domain in full (rest from reference TRBV5-4 and TRBJ2-5): ETGVTQSPTHLIKTRGQQVTLRCSSQSGHNTVSWYQQALGQGPQFIFQYYREEENGRGNFPPRFSGLQFPNYSSELNVNALELDDSALYLCASSLAGTEETQYFGPGTRLLVL.

The chain employs TRBV9 and TRBJ2-3, with 10 bases fitting TRBD1. Germline V gene lookup returns CDR1 SGDLS and CDR2 YYNGEE. The J segment lost 5 bases and the V segment lost 0 bases, leaving 6 bases of the junction unmatched. This CDR3 has 16 amino acids. This CDR3 is CASSVGDRGRVDTQYF. In nucleotides, the CDR3 is TGTGCCAGCAGCGTAGGCGACAGGGGGCGAGTAGATACGCAGTATTTT.

This clone was observed a few times. The chain joins TRBV12-3 or TRBV12-4 to TRBJ2-4; D not resolved. There are 13 residues in the CDR3. Trimming stripped 2 bases from V and 0 bases from J, with 2 bases between. CDR3 nucleotide sequence: TGTGCCAGCAGTTTACTAGCCAAAAACATTCAGTACTTC. Encoded protein: CASSLLAKNIQYF.

The V and J genes are TRBV5-1 and TRBJ2-7; D is possibly TRBD1 (5 bases). This CDR3 comprises 14 residues. CDR1 is SGHRS, CDR2 YFSETQ, per germline. V was clipped by 0 bases and J by 5 bases, with 12 bases between them. The CDR3 sequence is CASSLGRGEHEQYF. The CDR3 nucleotides read TGCGCCAGCAGCTTGGGAAGGGGCGAACACGAGCAGTACTTC. Complete variable domain (other parts from reference TRBV5-1 and TRBJ2-7): KAGVTQTPRYLIKTRGQQVTLSCSPISGHRSVSWYQQTPGQGLQFLFEYFSETQRNKGNFPGRFSGRQFSNSRSEMNVSTLELGDSALYLCASSLGRGEHEQYFGPGTRLTVT.

This chain links TRBV24-1 with TRBJ1-5; no reliable D call. The CDR3 sequence is 14 residues long. Germline CDR1 KGHDR, CDR2 SFDVKD. V was trimmed by 3 bases and J by 5 bases, leaving 10 bases between them. DNA for the CDR3: TGTGCCACCAGTGATAAGAAGGGATATCAGCCCCAGCATTTT. Residues: CATSDKKGYQPQHF.

This sequence joins TRBV7-9 and TRBJ1-2; 10 bases line up with TRBD1. Germline V lookup: CDR1 SEHNR, CDR2 FQNEAQ (reference sequence). The CDR3 has 17 amino acids. With V trimmed by 4 bases and J by 2 bases, 10 bases remained unmatched. The CDR3 loop reads CASSYPFPGQGNYGYTF. The CDR3 DNA is TGTGCCAGCAGCTATCCTTTCCCGGGACAGGGGAACTATGGCTACACCTTC.